Shown below are 15 T cell receptor beta chains from a single sample sequenced in a study of cytomegalovirus exposure and HLA in healthy donors. With 60 Vbeta and 13 Jbeta primers, the PCR was carried out. Libraries were prepared by immunoSEQ multiplex PCR; TCRdb keeps only in-frame clonotypes and omits some of them. This table has 100,000 to 150,000 clones, about 84% appearing once. The specimen sequenced was PBMCs. These receptors originate from a man aged 40-49 years in good health and CMV-seronegative.

V is TRBV30 and J is TRBJ1-1, with D unclear. CDR3 length equals 13 residues. Germline V lookup: CDR1 GTSNPN, CDR2 SVGIG (reference sequence). V dropped 1 base and J dropped 1 base, with 7 bases sitting between them. DNA of the CDR3: TGTGCCTGGAGTGGGGCAGGGAACACTGAAGCTTTCTTT. Its protein product is CAWSGAGNTEAFF.

The chain uses TRBV13 and TRBJ1-1; D is undetermined. The V end lost 5 bases, the J end lost 1 base, and 11 bases lay between the germline ends. Germline V lookup: CDR1 PRHDT, CDR2 FYEKMQ (reference sequence). CDR3 length equals 14 residues. DNA for the CDR3: TGTGCCAGCAGCCGGAGAAATAGGAACACTGAAGCTTTCTTT. Its protein is CASSRRNRNTEAFF.

The chain uses TRBV10-3 and TRBJ1-5; 7 bases match TRBD1. V shed 6 bases and J 2 bases; nucleotides not matched to a gene: 7. This CDR3 comprises 15 residues. The germline V gene encodes CDR1 ENHRY and CDR2 SYGVKD. The CDR3 DNA sequence: TGTGCCATCAGGGGGACAGTCGAGGGCAATCAGCCCCAGCATTTT. The encoded protein is CAIRGTVEGNQPQHF.

This sequence joins TRBV9 and TRBJ1-1, with D perhaps matching TRBD1 (5 bases). This CDR3 comprises 16 residues. Trimming removed 5 bases at V and 4 bases at J, with 21 bases between. CDR1 SGDLS and CDR2 YYNGEE come from the germline V gene. The DNA of the CDR3 is TGTGCCAGCAGTCCTACGGGGGGAGGATTAGGCACTGAAGCTTTCTTT. Translated, it gives CASSPTGGGLGTEAFF.

This clone was recorded a few times. The sample holds other DNA sequences that translate to the same CDR3. The J gene is TRBJ1-1, the V gene TRBV7-9, with 7 nucleotides matching TRBD1. The CDR3 length is 14 residues. Looked up from germline, CDR1 is SEHNR and CDR2 is FQNEAQ (reference sequence). Unmatched junction bases numbered 2, after V lost 3 bases and J lost 1 base. CDR3 DNA sequence: TGTGCCAGCAGCTTGGGACAGTCGAACACTGAAGCTTTCTTT. The encoded protein is CASSLGQSNTEAFF.

The chain links TRBV5-6 to TRBJ1-5; D is ambiguous. V lost 4 bases and J 1 base, leaving 9 bases between the germline ends. The CDR3 runs to 14 residues. Germline V lookup: CDR1 SGHDT, CDR2 YYEEEE. CDR3 in amino acids: CASSQTGSNQPQHF. The CDR3 DNA reads as TGTGCCAGCAGCCAAACGGGGAGCAATCAGCCCCAGCATTTT.

CDR3 residues: CASSFVQGNTEAFF. The CDR3, as DNA: TGTGCCAGCAGCTTTGTACAGGGGAACACTGAAGCTTTCTTT. The genes are TRBV7-2 and TRBJ1-1, with D possibly TRBD1 on 6 matching bases. Trimming stripped 3 bases from V and 1 base from J, with 9 bases between. Germline V gene lookup returns CDR1 SGHTA and CDR2 FQGNSA. The CDR3 totals 14 residues. The full variable domain, completed using reference TRBV7-2 and TRBJ1-1, is GAGVSQSPSNKVTEKGKDVELRCDPISGHTALYWYRQSLGQGLEFLIYFQGNSAPDKSGLPSDRFSAERTGGSVSTLTIQRTQQEDSAVYLCASSFVQGNTEAFFGQGTRLTVV.

J is TRBJ1-4 and V is TRBV28; the match to TRBD1 covers 8 bases. J lost 7 bases, V lost 7 bases, and 8 bases had no gene match. Germline CDR1 and CDR2: MDHEN and SYDVKM. CDR3 length equals 14 residues. The CDR3 DNA reads TGTGCCAGCATTACGGACAGGGAGGGTGAAAAACTGTTTTTT. Translating gives CASITDREGEKLFF.

The gene calls are TRBV6-5 and TRBJ2-7; D possibly corresponds to TRBD2 (5 bases). Germline V gene lookup returns CDR1 MNHEY and CDR2 SVGAGI. This CDR3 is 12 amino acids long. Trimming cost V 6 bases and J 3 bases, with 9 bases left between them. The CDR3 sequence is CASRSTNYEQYF. The CDR3 nucleotides are TGTGCCAGCAGGTCGACTAACTACGAGCAGTACTTC.

Here the CDR3 DNA reads TGTGCCAGCAGCTTAGGGGGACAGGGGAATGAAAAACTGTTTTTT. Translating gives CASSLGGQGNEKLFF. The rearrangement joins TRBV7-8 to TRBJ1-4; 10 positions match TRBD1. The trim removed 1 base at V and 5 bases at J, leaving 1 base unmatched. Per germline, CDR1 SGHVS and CDR2 FQNEAQ. The CDR3 totals 15 residues. The full variable domain, with the rest looked up from reference TRBV7-8 and TRBJ1-4, is GAGVSQSPRYKVAKRGQDVALRCDPISGHVSLFWYQQALGQGPEFLTYFQNEAQLDKSGLPSDRFFAERPEGSVSTLKIQRTQQEDSAVYLCASSLGGQGNEKLFFGSGTQLSVL.

The genes are TRBV4-3 and TRBJ2-3; 7 positions match TRBD1. V gave up 2 bases and J gave up 2 bases; unmatched junction bases: 4. Germline-derived CDR1 and CDR2 are LGHNA and YSLEER. This CDR3 region has 15 residues. The CDR3, as DNA: TGCGCCAGCAGCCAATCGGGACAGCACACAGATACGCAGTATTTT. Translating gives CASSQSGQHTDTQYF.

This clone appeared a few times. The chain uses TRBV7-2 and TRBJ1-4; 8 nucleotides line up with TRBD1. CDR1 and CDR2 (germline): SGHTA, FQGNSA. The CDR3 length is 15 residues. V shed 4 bases, J shed 8 bases, and the junction held 9 bases outside the gene matches. CDR3 nucleotide sequence: TGTGCCAGCAGCTCGAGCCGGACAGGGAACGAAAAACTGTTTTTT. This codes for CASSSSRTGNEKLFF.

The V gene is TRBV10-3, the J gene TRBJ2-1, with TRBD2 matching 9 bases. The V gene end was trimmed by 7 bases and the J gene end by 5 bases; junction bases not matched to a gene: 9. This CDR3 region has 15 residues. Germline V gene data show CDR1 as ENHRY and CDR2 as SYGVKD. The CDR3 region is CAINELAGADNEQFF. The CDR3 nucleotides read TGTGCCATCAATGAATTAGCGGGGGCCGACAATGAGCAGTTCTTC.

CDR3 protein: CASSEGPDTYYEQYF. DNA for the CDR3: TGTGCCAGCAGCGAAGGGCCGGACACCTACTACGAGCAGTACTTC. The genes are TRBV7-3 and TRBJ2-5; a possible D gene is TRBD1 (5 bases). The J call may be mistaken, given a closer DNA end match to TRBJ2-7. The CDR3 is 15 residues long. Germline V lookup: CDR1 SGHTA, CDR2 FQGTGA.

This rearrangement joins TRBV9 to TRBJ2-7; 7 bases agree with TRBD1. CDR3 size: 13 residues. Germline loops: CDR1 SGDLS, CDR2 YYNGEE. V shed 3 bases and J 2 bases; nucleotides not matched to a gene: 2. DNA of the CDR3: TGTGCCAGCAGCGCCGGGACAGCCTACGAGCAGTACTTC. Protein: CASSAGTAYEQYF. Full variable domain (rest looked up from reference TRBV9 and TRBJ2-7): DSGVTQTPKHLITATGQRVTLRCSPRSGDLSVYWYQQSLDQGLQFLIQYYNGEERAKGNILERFSAQQFPDLHSELNLSSLELGDSALYFCASSAGTAYEQYFGPGTRLTVT.